The next 19 T cell receptor beta chains were all read from a single sample in a study of cytomegalovirus exposure and HLA in healthy donors. Amplification used 60 Vbeta primers and 13 Jbeta primers. Clones were sequenced by immunoSEQ multiplex PCR, and TCRdb holds only the in-frame ones, with some missing. This table holds 150,000 to 250,000 clones, 65% to 80% found once. The sequenced sample consisted of PBMCs. These receptors all come from a woman aged 25-40 years in good health and CMV-seropositive.

Details on this clone: This sample includes further DNA sequences coding for the same CDR3. V is TRBV19 and J is TRBJ1-1; D is undetermined. V shed 3 bases and J shed 7 bases, with 9 bases lying between them. The CDR3 spans 12 residues. The germline gives CDR1 LNHDA, CDR2 SQIVND (reference sequence). CDR3 DNA sequence: TGTGCCAGTAGTATTTCGGGTGGTGAAGCTTTCTTT. Translating it yields CASSISGGEAFF.

The chain's CDR3 is CASSEWAANQPQHF. The CDR3 region has the DNA TGTGCCAGCAGTGAATGGGCAGCAAATCAGCCCCAGCATTTT. The chain links TRBV6-1 to TRBJ1-5, with D unresolved. The CDR3 runs to 14 residues. The V gene lost 2 bases and the J gene lost 4 bases, with 9 bases spanning the gap. CDR1 is MNHNS and CDR2 is SASEGT in the germline V gene.

CDR3 sequence: CASSEGTSGSNEQFF. The CDR3 coding sequence is TGTGCCAGCAGTGAGGGGACTAGCGGGAGCAATGAGCAGTTCTTC. This chain uses TRBV6-4 with TRBJ2-1; TRBD2 matches at 14 bases. This CDR3 spans 15 amino acids. J was trimmed by 6 bases and V by 3 bases; bases with no gene match: 1. Germline values: CDR1 MRHNA, CDR2 SNTAGT.

Only a few counts were recorded for this clone. V and J are TRBV19 and TRBJ1-1; 8 positions agree with TRBD1. The germline V gene has CDR1 LNHDA and CDR2 SQIVND (reference sequence). This CDR3 spans 13 amino acids. The J segment lost 5 bases and the V segment lost 2 bases, leaving 1 base of the junction unmatched. This chain's CDR3 is CASSIQGATEAFF. CDR3 in DNA: TGTGCCAGTAGTATACAGGGGGCGACTGAAGCTTTCTTT.

This clone was seen a few times. The chain joins TRBV5-1 to TRBJ1-2; maybe TRBD1 (5 bases). The CDR3 spans 13 residues. Between the trimmed V and J ends, which lost 0 bases and 2 bases, there was a span of 5 bases. Germline CDR1 and CDR2: SGHRS and YFSETQ. The CDR3 loop is CASSLGQNYGYTF. DNA for the CDR3: TGCGCCAGCAGCTTGGGACAGAACTATGGCTACACCTTC.

The V call is TRBV6-6, the J call TRBJ2-2, with 7 bases identical to TRBD1. Looked up from germline, CDR1 is MNHNY and CDR2 is SVGAGI (reference sequence). This CDR3 has 15 residues. After removal of 2 bases from V and 4 bases from J, the junction contained 4 bases not matched to a gene. This CDR3 is CASSYNRGSTGELFF. The CDR3 nucleotides read TGTGCCAGCAGTTACAACAGGGGAAGCACCGGGGAGCTGTTTTTT.

This chain uses TRBV9 with TRBJ2-5, with D unresolved. V dropped 4 bases and J dropped 5 bases, with 9 bases sitting between them. The CDR3 is 12 residues long. CDR1 and CDR2 from the germline V gene are SGDLS and YYNGEE. CDR3 sequence: CASSSSGETQYF. The CDR3 DNA follows: TGTGCCAGCAGCTCCTCCGGGGAGACCCAGTACTTC.

The rearrangement links TRBV9 to TRBJ2-3, with a possible D match to TRBD2 (6 bases). The CDR3 is 17 amino acids. CDR1 SGDLS and CDR2 YYNGEE come from the germline V gene. V was shortened by 5 bases and J by 0 bases, with 19 bases between the two germline ends. The CDR3 DNA reads TGTGCCAGCAGTGCCAATTCGCCGGGACTTAGCACAGATACGCAGTATTTT. The encoded protein is CASSANSPGLSTDTQYF.

The genes are TRBV29-1 and TRBJ2-7, with D uncertain. This CDR3 contains 12 residues. V lost 6 bases and J 4 bases, leaving 13 bases between the germline ends. Germline lookup yields CDR1 SQVTM and CDR2 ANQGSEA. The CDR3 region is CSVTHPGYEQYF. The CDR3 DNA reads TGCAGCGTCACCCACCCCGGGTACGAGCAGTACTTC.

This chain joins TRBV9 and TRBJ1-1; D is unresolved. Germline CDR1 SGDLS, CDR2 YYNGEE. CDR3 length: 14 amino acids. V gave up 4 bases and J gave up 4 bases, with 14 bases separating them. CDR3 amino acids: CASSPKGEGTEAFF. The CDR3 DNA is TGTGCCAGCAGCCCAAAGGGCGAGGGCACTGAAGCTTTCTTT.

A single count supports this clone. The chain links TRBV7-2 to TRBJ1-5, with D perhaps TRBD1 (5 bases). From germline, CDR1 is SGHTA and CDR2 FQGNSA. Trimming removed 5 bases from V and 9 bases from J, with 14 bases in between. The CDR3 loop spans 13 amino acids. CDR3 DNA sequence: TGTGCCAGCAGCCCCGGGGGTTTCTCGCCCCAGCATTTT. Protein: CASSPGGFSPQHF. Filled out from reference TRBV7-2 and TRBJ1-5, the complete variable domain reads GAGVSQSPSNKVTEKGKDVELRCDPISGHTALYWYRQSLGQGLEFLIYFQGNSAPDKSGLPSDRFSAERTGGSVSTLTIQRTQQEDSAVYLCASSPGGFSPQHFGDGTRLSIL.

The gene calls are TRBV6-5 and TRBJ2-7, with TRBD1 matching 7 bases. The CDR3 covers 13 residues. V lost 7 bases to trimming and J lost 0 bases; unmatched junction nucleotides: 3. Germline loops: CDR1 MNHEY, CDR2 SVGAGI. The CDR3 sequence: CASTDRVSYEQYF. Written as DNA, the CDR3 is TGTGCCAGCACCGACAGGGTCTCCTACGAGCAGTACTTC.

This chain joins TRBV5-1 and TRBJ1-1; TRBD1 might be the D (6 bases). Trimming shortened V by 1 base and J by 0 bases, and 7 bases separated the two germline ends. The germline CDR1 and CDR2 sequences are SGHRS and YFSETQ. This CDR3 spans 14 amino acids. The CDR3 loop reads CASSLQGMNTEAFF. DNA for the CDR3: TGCGCCAGCAGCTTGCAGGGGATGAACACTGAAGCTTTCTTT.

The V and J genes are TRBV7-2 and TRBJ1-1; D gene uncertain. CDR1 is SGHTA and CDR2 is FQGNSA in the germline V gene. The CDR3 has 16 amino acids. V lost 1 base, J lost 0 bases, and 12 bases lay in between. In DNA, the CDR3 is TGTGCCAGCAGCTTAGTCGCAGGTTCGATGAACACTGAAGCTTTCTTT. It codes for CASSLVAGSMNTEAFF.

The chain carries TRBV5-1 and TRBJ2-7; 8 bases map to TRBD2. V shed 2 bases and J 1 base; nucleotides not matched to a gene: 14. Germline assignment: CDR1 SGHRS and CDR2 YFSETQ. CDR3 length: 18 amino acids. In DNA form, the CDR3 reads TGCGCCAGCAGCTTTCCGGCCGAGCAAGCGGGAGCGTCCTACGAGCAGTACTTC. It codes for CASSFPAEQAGASYEQYF.

The chain is built from TRBV18 and TRBJ2-2; TRBD1 is a possible D gene (8 bases). Per germline, CDR1 KGHSH and CDR2 LQKENI. This CDR3 contains 17 residues. The V and J ends lost 4 bases and 7 bases respectively, with 22 bases between them. The CDR3 DNA reads as TGTGCCAGCTCACATCGGAAGGACAGGGAGGGGATCGGGGAGCTGTTTTTT. Protein: CASSHRKDREGIGELFF.

V usage is TRBV30 and J usage is TRBJ1-4; no reliable D call. The V and J ends lost 3 bases and 7 bases respectively, with 12 bases between them. Germline V gene data show CDR1 as GTSNPN and CDR2 as SVGIG (reference sequence). The CDR3 loop spans 13 amino acids. CDR3 amino acids: CAWRAQVTEKLFF. CDR3 coding DNA: TGTGCCTGGAGGGCCCAGGTAACTGAAAAACTGTTTTTT.

The rearrangement joins TRBV19 to TRBJ1-2; 7 bases line up with TRBD1. With V trimmed by 1 base and J by 6 bases, 2 bases remained unmatched. This CDR3 comprises 13 residues. Germline loops: CDR1 LNHDA, CDR2 SQIVND (reference sequence). This CDR3 reads CASSIGQGNGYTF. The CDR3, as DNA: TGTGCCAGTAGTATAGGACAGGGTAATGGCTACACCTTC.

This chain joins TRBV11-3 and TRBJ2-7, with TRBD2 matching over 11 bases. The CDR3 spans 14 residues. Trimming removed 3 bases from V and 5 bases from J; junction bases left unmatched: 3. Germline V CDR1 and CDR2: SGHNT, YENEEA. The CDR3 spells CASSLRLAGNEQYF. The CDR3 DNA reads as TGTGCCAGCAGCTTGCGACTAGCGGGGAACGAGCAGTACTTC. Full variable domain (rest looked up from reference TRBV11-3 and TRBJ2-7): EAGVVQSPRYKIIEKKQPVAFWCNPISGHNTLYWYLQNLGQGPELLIRYENEEAVDDSQLPKDRFSAERLKGVDSTLKIQPAELGDSAVYLCASSLRLAGNEQYFGPGTRLTVT.